The clone carrying this T cell receptor (beta chain) was observed a few times. What it binds is not known. This sample stems from a study of graft-versus-host responses after intestinal transplantation. V trimming: 2 bases; J trimming: 5 bases; junction bases outside the gene matches: 9. This CDR3 is built from 16 residues. Germline CDR1 and CDR2: MNHEY and SVGAGI. Only in-frame clones appear in the TCRdb table, and some are missing; sequencing was by immunoSEQ multiplex PCR. This table holds about 120,000 clones, around 93% found once. J is TRBJ2-5 and V is TRBV6-5; TRBD1 agrees at 9 bases. The material sequenced was unstimulated CD4+ T cells sorted from spleen or lymph node cells, taken before intestinal transplant. This TCR was sampled from a human donor who received an intestinal transplant. CDR3 protein: CASSYLTGGSGETQYF. DNA of the CDR3: TGTGCCAGCAGTTACCTCACAGGGGGCTCCGGGGAGACCCAGTACTTC.